This record covers a single T cell receptor beta chain. Its antigen is currently unknown. The data belong to a study of OX40 agonist ivuxolimab in advanced cancers. Study conclusions and caveats: CD4+ and CD8+ blood T cells expanded clonally by week 6 at 0.1 to 3.0 mg/kg. Partial responders receiving 0.1-3.0 mg/kg showed among the lowest clonal expansion.

The germline CDR1 and CDR2 sequences are SEHNR and FQNEAQ (reference sequence). The CDR3 has 13 residues. Trimming removed 2 bases at V and 2 bases at J, with 7 bases between. The method was immunoSEQ multiplex PCR; TCRdb's version includes in-frame clones alone and lacks a portion of them. The table records 90,000 to 100,000 clones, about 85% of them present only once. Sequenced material: CD4+ or CD8+ T cells sorted from blood, taken in a trial of the OX40 agonist ivuxolimab. The chain couples TRBV7-9 to TRBJ2-7; D unclear. The receptor was isolated from an adult with an advanced solid tumor such as melanoma, head and neck, liver or kidney cancer. CDR3 loop: CASSLSETYEQYF. The CDR3 DNA sequence: TGTGCCAGCAGCTTAAGCGAAACCTACGAGCAGTACTTC.